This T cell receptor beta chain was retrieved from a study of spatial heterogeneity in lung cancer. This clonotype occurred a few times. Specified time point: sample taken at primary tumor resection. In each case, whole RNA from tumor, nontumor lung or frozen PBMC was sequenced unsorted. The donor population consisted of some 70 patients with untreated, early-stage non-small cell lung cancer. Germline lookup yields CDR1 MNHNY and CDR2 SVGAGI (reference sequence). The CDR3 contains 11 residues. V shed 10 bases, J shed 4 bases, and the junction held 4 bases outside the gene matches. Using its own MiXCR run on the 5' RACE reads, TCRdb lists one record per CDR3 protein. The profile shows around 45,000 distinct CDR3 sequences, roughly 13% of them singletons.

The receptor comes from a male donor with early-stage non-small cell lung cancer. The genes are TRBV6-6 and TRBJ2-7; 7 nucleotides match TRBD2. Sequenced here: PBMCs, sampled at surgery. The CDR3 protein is CATGRAYEQYF. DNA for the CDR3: TGTGCCACAGGGAGGGCTTACGAGCAGTACTTC.